The rows below give T cell receptor beta chains drawn from one sample of a study of identical twins. From the 5' RACE reads, TCRdb called clonotypes with MiXCR, one entry per CDR3 protein. The sample lists hundreds of thousands of distinct CDR3 sequences, under 8.5% occurring once. A further study also used this sample, focusing on yellow fever vaccine responses in identical twins.

Sequences were obtained from PBMCs. The receptors were gathered from a woman under 30 in good health. Both conserved end residues are trimmed from each CDR3. Each record gives: V gene, J gene, CDR3 protein.

v_gene: TRBV5-6; j_gene: TRBJ1-1; CDR3aa: ASSLARNMNTEAF
v_gene: TRBV11-3; j_gene: TRBJ2-7; CDR3aa: ASSLRAESYEQY
v_gene: TRBV5-1; j_gene: TRBJ2-5; CDR3aa: ASRGAYQETQY
v_gene: TRBV5-1; j_gene: TRBJ2-2; CDR3aa: ASSFAGGAGELF
v_gene: TRBV12-3/TRBV12-4; j_gene: TRBJ2-3; CDR3aa: ASSLSSGGGLAYTQY
v_gene: TRBV20-1; j_gene: TRBJ2-7; CDR3aa: SANQREGLYEQY
v_gene: TRBV10-3; j_gene: TRBJ1-1; CDR3aa: AIRRDRNTEAF
v_gene: TRBV5-1; j_gene: TRBJ2-7; CDR3aa: ASSGTSGSSYEQY
v_gene: TRBV5-1; j_gene: TRBJ1-1; CDR3aa: ASSRLGGASTEAF
v_gene: TRBV28; j_gene: TRBJ1-1; CDR3aa: ASKESTNTEAF
v_gene: TRBV10-3; j_gene: TRBJ2-7; CDR3aa: AISTGTGSYEQY
v_gene: TRBV24-1; j_gene: TRBJ2-3; CDR3aa: ATSQSGGTDTQY
v_gene: TRBV28; j_gene: TRBJ2-1; CDR3aa: ASSLPWGEQF
v_gene: TRBV27; j_gene: TRBJ2-1; CDR3aa: ASTREGPLFNEQF
v_gene: TRBV18; j_gene: TRBJ2-7; CDR3aa: ASSPGTSGTEQY
v_gene: TRBV2; j_gene: TRBJ2-3; CDR3aa: ASSGPGSTDTQY
v_gene: TRBV27; j_gene: TRBJ2-7; CDR3aa: ASSLRPTSGSAYEQY
v_gene: TRBV5-1; j_gene: TRBJ2-1; CDR3aa: ASTGRAIGNEQF
v_gene: TRBV6-1; j_gene: TRBJ2-3; CDR3aa: ASSEAFAGGRTDTQY
v_gene: TRBV2; j_gene: TRBJ2-1; CDR3aa: ASSEPSGGLGEQF
v_gene: TRBV6-1; j_gene: TRBJ1-5; CDR3aa: ASSLQGVLSNQPQH
v_gene: TRBV20-1; j_gene: TRBJ1-1; CDR3aa: SASSGPRAF
v_gene: TRBV20-1; j_gene: TRBJ1-2; CDR3aa: SARVGGTGYGYT
v_gene: TRBV9; j_gene: TRBJ2-5; CDR3aa: ASSVAMGQQETQY
v_gene: TRBV2; j_gene: TRBJ1-1; CDR3aa: ASSETWTGGEAF
v_gene: TRBV28; j_gene: TRBJ2-7; CDR3aa: ASSLIQTSYEQY
v_gene: TRBV10-3; j_gene: TRBJ2-7; CDR3aa: AISEVWTSSYEQY
v_gene: TRBV5-6; j_gene: TRBJ2-2; CDR3aa: ASTPHREIGELF
v_gene: TRBV20-1; j_gene: TRBJ1-1; CDR3aa: SARDAKAGTEAF
v_gene: TRBV29-1; j_gene: TRBJ1-1; CDR3aa: SVDRGEGMNTEAF
v_gene: TRBV28; j_gene: TRBJ2-1; CDR3aa: ASMERRRSSYNEQF
v_gene: TRBV5-1; j_gene: TRBJ1-2; CDR3aa: ASRTESPYGYT
v_gene: TRBV13; j_gene: TRBJ2-6; CDR3aa: ASSLMRGSSGANVLT
v_gene: TRBV5-6; j_gene: TRBJ1-2; CDR3aa: ASSLGTGGSYGYT
v_gene: TRBV4-2; j_gene: TRBJ2-1; CDR3aa: ASSQAVAGATNEQF
v_gene: TRBV12-3/TRBV12-4; j_gene: TRBJ1-4; CDR3aa: ASFQGTTNEKLF
v_gene: TRBV6-5; j_gene: TRBJ1-2; CDR3aa: TSSPQNYGYT
v_gene: TRBV4-1; j_gene: TRBJ2-5; CDR3aa: ASSQAPSAGGTQY
v_gene: TRBV12-3/TRBV12-4; j_gene: TRBJ2-2; CDR3aa: ASNQNLGTSGNTGELF
v_gene: TRBV20-1; j_gene: TRBJ1-2; CDR3aa: SSRQVPGYT
v_gene: TRBV9; j_gene: TRBJ1-1; CDR3aa: ASSATGGYLSEAF
v_gene: TRBV19; j_gene: TRBJ1-1; CDR3aa: ASSIGGQGNTEAF
v_gene: TRBV12-3/TRBV12-4; j_gene: TRBJ2-1; CDR3aa: APTRRRPRGNEQF
v_gene: TRBV12-3/TRBV12-4; j_gene: TRBJ2-7; CDR3aa: ASSLVGAEQY
v_gene: TRBV28; j_gene: TRBJ1-3; CDR3aa: ASLSGGPSGNTIY
v_gene: TRBV13; j_gene: TRBJ2-4; CDR3aa: ASSGTGATKNIQY
v_gene: TRBV24-1; j_gene: TRBJ2-2; CDR3aa: ATSHMTGSGAGELF